This T cell receptor beta chain stems from a study of CD8 T cells in ankylosing spondylitis. A remark on this clonotype: Its antigen is currently unknown.

It was by quantitative 5'-RACE with molecular barcodes that TCR beta libraries were made. A single record per CDR3 protein comes from TCRdb applying MiXCR to the 5' RACE reads. The sample yields 100,000 to 150,000 distinct CDR3 sequences, under 20% seen once. The CDR3 sequence is 19 residues long. Study-wide results and caveats: In ankylosing spondylitis patients, matched synovial fluid reportedly showed significant enrichment of disease-linked clones. Seemingly distinctive of ankylosing spondylitis blood was a TCR beta motif formed by eight highly homologous variants. Prior work had noted some motif variants in reactive arthritis blood and synovial fluid.

The receptor's source is a male donor with ankylosing spondylitis. J is TRBJ1-5 and V is TRBV21-1; the table's D call, TRBD1, has no DNA check behind it. TRBV21-1 is shown as a pseudogene. Sequencing input: blood, either unsorted or a sorted T cell fraction (not recorded which). CDR3 sequence reads: CASSKDWGQGFQSNQPQHF. The CDR3 DNA reads as TGTGCCAGCAGCAAAGATTGGGGACAGGGTTTTCAGAGCAATCAGCCCCAGCATTTT.